One and the same sample provided the 30 T cell receptor beta chains below, sequenced in a study of identical twins. TCRdb re-derived calls from the 5' RACE reads in MiXCR, one entry per CDR3 protein. Here the sample spans 120,000 to 150,000 distinct CDR3 sequences, around 3.5% being singletons. Input material: memory T cells sorted from blood. The receptors stem from a man between 18 and 35 years old in good health.

In its sample, this clonotype was seen many times. As DNA, the CDR3 is TGTGCCACCAGCAGAGGAGAGGGGCATAGTGGCTACACCTTC. Translating gives CATSRGEGHSGYTF. V and J are TRBV15 and TRBJ1-2; D might be TRBD1 (5 bases). The V end lost 1 base, the J end lost 7 bases, and 13 bases lay between the germline ends. The V gene's germline CDR1 is LNHNV and CDR2 YYDKDF (reference sequence). This CDR3 contains 14 residues.

In this sample, this clonotype turned up many times. V gene TRBV5-1 combines with J gene TRBJ2-7; TRBD2 agrees at 7 bases. CDR3 length: 15 residues. The ends lost 0 bases at V and 0 bases at J; junction bases unmatched: 3. The V gene's germline CDR1 is SGHRS and CDR2 YFSETQ. The CDR3 DNA reads as TGCGCCAGCAGCTTGGTCGGGGGGAGCTCCTACGAGCAGTACTTC. Its translation is CASSLVGGSSYEQYF.

This clonotype was seen at least ten times. The chain is built from TRBV3-1 and TRBJ2-3; no definite D call. Germline CDR1 is LGHDT and CDR2 is YNNKEL (reference sequence). The CDR3 is 12 residues long. With 2 bases removed from V and 4 bases from J, the gap between germline ends came to 4 bases. CDR3: CASSQPSDTQYF. The CDR3 coding sequence is TGTGCCAGCAGCCAACCATCAGATACGCAGTATTTT.

This clonotype was seen many times. This sequence joins TRBV4-1 and TRBJ2-7, with TRBD1 matching over 12 bases. V shed 0 bases, J shed 5 bases, and the junction held 5 bases outside the gene matches. Germline CDR1 reads MGHRA; CDR2 reads YSYEKL. This CDR3 has 16 amino acids. In nucleotides, the CDR3 is TGCGCCAGCAGCCAAGATGACGGGACAGGGGGCCACGAGCAGTACGTC. Protein product: CASSQDDGTGGHEQYV.

This clonotype turned up a few times. The J gene is TRBJ2-3, the V gene TRBV2; 12 nucleotides agree with TRBD2. V lost 6 bases to trimming and J lost 9 bases; unmatched junction nucleotides: 10. Germline values: CDR1 SNHLY, CDR2 FYNNEI. The CDR3 is 15 residues long. The CDR3 here is CASRGASGGGWTQYF. DNA of the CDR3: TGTGCCAGCAGAGGGGCTAGCGGGGGGGGATGGACGCAGTATTTT.

This clonotype was counted many times. This chain links TRBV6-1 with TRBJ2-1, with 10 bases that match TRBD1. From germline, CDR1 is MNHNS and CDR2 SASEGT. The CDR3 runs to 14 residues. With 7 bases clipped from V and 6 bases from J, the junction kept 6 bases outside the gene matches. The CDR3 nucleotides are TGTGCCAGCAAACGGGACAGGGGCGGCAATGAGCAGTTCTTC. This sequence encodes CASKRDRGGNEQFF.

There are many counts of this clonotype. The chain has TRBV5-5 and TRBJ2-5; no clear D. V lost 0 bases and J 2 bases, leaving 11 bases between the germline ends. Germline CDR1 is SGHKS and CDR2 is YYEKEE (reference sequence). This CDR3 has 15 amino acids. The CDR3 is CASSLGQVRQETQYF. CDR3 bases: TGTGCCAGCAGCTTGGGGCAGGTTAGGCAAGAGACCCAGTACTTC.

This clonotype occurred many times. The chain uses TRBV5-5 and TRBJ2-1, with 7 bases lining up with TRBD1. This CDR3 region has 15 residues. The trim removed 3 bases at V and 1 base at J, leaving 4 bases unmatched. Germline V gene sequence: CDR1 SGHKS, CDR2 YYEKEE (reference sequence). CDR3 DNA: TGTGCCAGCAGCTCGCTGACAGGGTCCTACAATGAGCAGTTCTTC. It specifies CASSSLTGSYNEQFF.

This clonotype was detected ten times or more. The chain combines TRBV30 with TRBJ2-3; TRBD2 agrees at 8 bases. The ends lost 0 bases at V and 3 bases at J; junction bases unmatched: 8. Germline V gene lookup returns CDR1 GTSNPN and CDR2 SVGIG (reference sequence). This CDR3 spans 16 amino acids. Here the CDR3 reads CAWSVREGLLTDTQYF. The CDR3, as DNA: TGTGCCTGGAGTGTACGGGAGGGTTTGTTGACAGATACGCAGTATTTT.

CDR3 amino acids: CASSLGGQGETQYF. CDR3 DNA sequence: TGTGCCAGCAGTTTAGGGGGACAGGGAGAGACCCAGTACTTC. The rearrangement links TRBV12-3 or TRBV12-4 to TRBJ2-5; 9 bases align to TRBD1. This CDR3 contains 14 residues. V dropped 1 base and J dropped 4; count of bases not matched to a gene: 1.

This clonotype has ten or more counts. The chain couples TRBV6-5 to TRBJ1-6; no firm D call. The CDR3 sequence is 11 residues long. Deletions cut 9 bases from V and 17 bases from J, with 17 bases between. Germline values: CDR1 MNHEY, CDR2 SVGAGI. CDR3 region: CASRHPPGVHF. The CDR3 nucleotides read TGTGCCAGTAGACACCCGCCGGGAGTCCACTTT.

Details on this clonotype: This may arise from a read error, as a much more abundant clone is one base away. As DNA, the CDR3 is TGTGCCAGCAGCGAAACCCTAGCGGGAATTGGGGAGACCCAGTTCTTC. It specifies CASSETLAGIGETQFF. The rearrangement links TRBV5-5 to TRBJ2-5; 9 bases agree with TRBD2. Judging by the DNA end, TRBJ2-1 fits better; the J call may be wrong. The CDR3 contains 16 residues. CDR1 is SGHKS and CDR2 is YYEKEE in the germline V gene (reference sequence).

The table lists this clonotype with many counts. The CDR3 sequence is CASSATSGGPTDTQYF. CDR3 nucleotides: TGTGCCAGCAGCGCGACTAGCGGAGGTCCCACAGATACGCAGTATTTT. V is TRBV9 and J is TRBJ2-3; 9 bases line up with TRBD2. The CDR3 length is 16 residues. J gave up 2 bases and V 3 bases, and 7 bases lay outside the gene matches. CDR1 is SGDLS, CDR2 YYNGEE, per germline.

In its sample, this clonotype was seen many times. The chain carries TRBV24-1 and TRBJ2-2, with no clear D. The V end lost 1 base, the J end lost 4 bases, and 18 bases lay between the germline ends. Per germline, CDR1 KGHDR and CDR2 SFDVKD. This CDR3 comprises 18 residues. CDR3 sequence reads: CATSDFKSPGDLTGELFF. The CDR3 bases are TGTGCCACCAGTGATTTTAAGTCTCCAGGCGACCTCACCGGGGAGCTGTTTTTT.

The table lists this clonotype with many counts. The chain links TRBV7-8 to TRBJ2-1; no reliable D call. V was cut by 2 bases and J by 8 bases, with 4 bases left in between. Germline CDR1 is SGHVS and CDR2 is FQNEAQ. There are 11 residues in the CDR3. Here the CDR3 reads CASSLRHEQFF. The CDR3 coding sequence is TGTGCCAGCAGCTTAAGGCATGAGCAGTTCTTC.

At least ten counts were recorded for this clonotype. The chain uses TRBV24-1 and TRBJ1-1; tentative D call: TRBD1 (5 bases). The CDR3 sequence is 14 residues long. Between the trimmed V and J ends, which lost 4 bases and 3 bases, there was a span of 11 bases. Germline lookup yields CDR1 KGHDR and CDR2 SFDVKD. The CDR3: CATSEPGRDTEAFF. In nucleotides, the CDR3 is TGTGCCACCAGTGAGCCGGGACGGGACACTGAAGCTTTCTTT.

The table lists this clonotype with many counts. This chain joins TRBV3-1 and TRBJ1-2; TRBD1 matches 11 bases. With 2 bases clipped from V and 6 bases from J, the junction kept 11 bases outside the gene matches. The CDR3 length is 17 residues. Per the germline V gene, CDR1 is LGHDT and CDR2 is YNNKEL (reference sequence). The CDR3 nucleotides read TGTGCCAGCAGCCAACCTTTTTGGGACAGGGGGGTGAATGGCTACACCTTC. It yields the protein CASSQPFWDRGVNGYTF.

In this sample, this clonotype turned up many times. The chain links TRBV12-3 or TRBV12-4 to TRBJ1-2; the match to TRBD1 covers 7 bases. Trimming took 4 bases from V and 7 from J; bases not matched to a gene: 6. This CDR3 is 13 amino acids long. CDR3: CASSYRGFSGYTF. CDR3 coding DNA: TGTGCCAGCAGTTACAGGGGATTTTCTGGCTACACCTTC.

This clonotype was recorded at least ten times. V usage is TRBV6-1 and J usage is TRBJ2-3, with D tentatively TRBD2 (5 bases). The CDR3 has 14 residues. In germline, CDR1 is MNHNS, CDR2 SASEGT. Trimming left V 6 bases short and J 2 bases short, with 12 bases between. The CDR3 is CASRTTSLTDTQYF. DNA of the CDR3: TGTGCCAGCAGAACTACTAGTCTCACAGATACGCAGTATTTT.

The table lists this clonotype with many counts. The chain uses TRBV10-3 and TRBJ2-5; unclear D gene. CDR3 size: 12 residues. In germline, CDR1 is ENHRY, CDR2 SYGVKD. V shed 4 bases and J shed 1 base, with 4 bases lying between them. Written as DNA, the CDR3 is TGTGCCATCAGTGGGGCCCAAGAGACCCAGTACTTC. Translated, it gives CAISGAQETQYF.

This clonotype was detected many times. The chain has TRBV5-1 and TRBJ1-4, with 10 bases identical to TRBD1. J was trimmed by 6 bases and V by 3 bases; bases with no gene match: 2. CDR3 size: 14 residues. Germline loops: CDR1 SGHRS, CDR2 YFSETQ. The chain's CDR3 is CASSSGTGDEKLFF. CDR3 coding DNA: TGCGCCAGCAGCTCTGGGACAGGGGATGAAAAACTGTTTTTT. The whole variable domain, filled in from reference TRBV5-1 and TRBJ1-4, reads KAGVTQTPRYLIKTRGQQVTLSCSPISGHRSVSWYQQTPGQGLQFLFEYFSETQRNKGNFPGRFSGRQFSNSRSEMNVSTLELGDSALYLCASSSGTGDEKLFFGSGTQLSVL.

This clonotype was detected many times. The chain carries TRBV28 and TRBJ1-1; tentatively, D is TRBD1 (5 bases). V was shortened by 1 base and J by 6 bases, with 21 bases between the two germline ends. The CDR3 has 17 residues. Germline V CDR1 and CDR2: MDHEN, SYDVKM. This CDR3 reads CASSLLRAGEGYAEAFF. In nucleotides, the CDR3 is TGTGCCAGCAGTTTATTGCGGGCCGGGGAGGGGTACGCTGAAGCTTTCTTT.

This clonotype showed up many times. This sequence joins TRBV25-1 and TRBJ1-1, with 9 bases fitting TRBD1. Losses at the gene ends were 1 base for V and 3 bases for J; bases not matched to a gene: 6. This CDR3 contains 16 residues. Germline V lookup: CDR1 MGHDK, CDR2 SYGVNS. The CDR3: CASSEWGQGYDTEAFF. The CDR3 DNA follows: TGTGCCAGCAGTGAATGGGGACAGGGATATGACACTGAAGCTTTCTTT.

Ten or more counts support this clonotype. The chain combines TRBV5-1 with TRBJ2-1, with D perhaps given as TRBD1 or TRBD2 (5 bases each). The length of the CDR3 is 14 residues. The V end lost 4 bases, the J end lost 4 bases, and 12 bases lay between the germline ends. Germline CDR1 reads SGHRS; CDR2 reads YFSETQ. The CDR3 region has the DNA TGCGCCAGCAGCGTCGGGACGGAATACAATGAGCAGTTCTTC. Its protein is CASSVGTEYNEQFF.

This clonotype occurred many times. V usage is TRBV6-2 or TRBV6-3 and J usage is TRBJ2-3, with unresolved D. V was clipped by 6 bases and J by 2 bases, with 12 bases between them. CDR3 length: 14 residues. The germline gives CDR1 MNHEY, CDR2 SVGEGT. The DNA for the CDR3 is TGTGCCAGCAGGCCCGCTACAAACACAGATACGCAGTATTTT. Its translation: CASRPATNTDTQYF.

This clonotype was seen repeatedly, ten times or more. The V gene is TRBV24-1, the J gene TRBJ2-4, with a tentative D call TRBD1 (7 bases). This CDR3 is 12 amino acids long. Trimming pared 5 bases from V and 12 bases from J, leaving 13 bases between. Germline assignment: CDR1 KGHDR and CDR2 SFDVKD. The CDR3 region is CATSAGGTDQYF. In DNA, the CDR3 is TGTGCCACCAGTGCAGGGGGGACGGATCAGTACTTC.

Remarks on this clonotype: The junction departs from the called germline gene at one end, perhaps through a read error. The chain is built from TRBV5-1 and TRBJ2-3; 9 positions agree with TRBD2. The germline V gene has CDR1 SGHRS and CDR2 YFSETQ. This CDR3 comprises 12 residues. The CDR3 loop is CPSRAAGGPQYF. CDR3 nucleotides: TGCCCCAGCAGAGCAGCGGGGGGTCCGCAGTATTTT.

This clonotype was seen many times. This chain links TRBV5-4 with TRBJ2-3; 7 nucleotides align to TRBD1. Germline V gives CDR1 SGHNT, CDR2 YYREEE (reference sequence). This CDR3 has 14 amino acids. Trimming cost V 4 bases and J 3 bases; bases outside gene matches: 5. The CDR3, as DNA: TGTGCCAGCAGCAAACGGGACAGAACAGATACGCAGTATTTT. Residues: CASSKRDRTDTQYF.

At least ten counts were recorded for this clonotype. The gene calls are TRBV12-3 or TRBV12-4 and TRBJ2-3; tentative D call: TRBD2 (5 bases). The CDR3 totals 15 residues. Trimming stripped 2 bases from V and 1 base from J, with 10 bases between. CDR3 bases: TGTGCCAGCAGTTTAATTAGCGCAGGCACAGATACGCAGTATTTT. Encoded protein: CASSLISAGTDTQYF.

The chain couples TRBV9 to TRBJ1-5; the D is unclear. The CDR3 consists of 14 residues. V lost 4 bases to trimming and J lost 0 bases, with 8 bases between them. Per germline, CDR1 SGDLS and CDR2 YYNGEE. CDR3: CASSQVDSNQPQHF. CDR3 bases: TGTGCCAGCAGCCAAGTAGATAGCAATCAGCCCCAGCATTTT.